This T cell receptor beta chain stems from a study of blood T cell repertoires in COVID-19. Study context: Sources were T cells, B-cell-depleted T cells, or PBMCs; the material itself was cDNA or gDNA.

Profiling relied on immunoSEQ multiplex PCR, and the TCRdb table lists in-frame clones only, not all of them. The sample shows more than 120,000 clones, about nine tenths of them seen only once. This clone is a singleton in its sample. Germline V gene data show CDR1 as LNHDA and CDR2 as SQIVND (reference sequence). V lost 6 bases and J 7 bases, leaving 12 bases between the germline ends. CDR3 length equals 13 residues. Sequences were obtained from peripheral blood. The TCR was taken from a man in his fifties who had recovered from COVID-19. The V and J genes are TRBV19 and TRBJ2-2; no clear D. DNA for the CDR3: TGTGCCAGTAGCTCGTCGGGTATCGGGGAGCTGTTTTTT. Residues: CASSSSGIGELFF.